The TCR beta chain described here comes from a study of cytomegalovirus exposure and HLA in healthy donors. General study findings and limits: The study listed approximately 170 cytomegalovirus-associated TCR beta chains.

With respect to this clone: Its antigen remains unidentified.

The V and J ends lost 4 bases and 12 bases respectively, with 15 bases between them. This CDR3 is built from 12 residues. Germline loops: CDR1 SGHAT, CDR2 FQNNGV. Primers for the PCR totalled 60 Vbeta and 13 Jbeta. Profiling relied on immunoSEQ multiplex PCR, and the TCRdb table lists in-frame clones only, not all of them. Of roughly 220,000 clones listed, roughly 80% are singletons. The TCR comes from a man aged 25-40 years in good health and CMV-seronegative. Specimen: PBMCs. V gene TRBV11-2 combines with J gene TRBJ1-1; a possible D gene is TRBD1 (6 bases). CDR3 DNA: TGTGCCAGCAGCTCGGGGGGGGGCCGGTCTTTCTTT. Amino acids: CASSSGGGRSFF.